The clone carrying this T cell receptor beta chain has just a few counts. The data belong to a study of read filtering for tumor transcriptome and immune sequencing. Study as a whole: Revised staging placed eight or nine patients in R-ISS I, roughly 17 in II, 6 or 7 in III. IR-seq gave about 3.5 to 10.27 million TCR reads per sample; RNA-seq gave roughly 80 to 1,300.

Molecular barcoded adaptors covering alpha/delta and beta/gamma chains were used on about 0.4 ug RNA. MiXCR, applied by TCRdb to the reads, yields one record per CDR3 protein. The top ten clones hold 8% to 9% of a sample with approximately 150,000 distinct CDR3 sequences, 13% of them seen once. Germline V lookup: CDR1 SQVTM, CDR2 ANQGSEA. Between the trimmed V and J ends, which lost 6 bases and 5 bases, there was a span of 11 bases. This CDR3 is 12 amino acids long. The source of this sequence is a donor over 35 with multiple myeloma. What was sequenced was a population of CD138-negative cells sorted from bone marrow. The rearrangement uses TRBV29-1 and TRBJ1-3, with D hard to call. The CDR3 here is CSVRLPRNTIYF. CDR3 coding DNA: TGCAGCGTCCGTCTCCCCAGAAACACCATATATTTT. The variable domain in full, completed from reference TRBV29-1 and TRBJ1-3, reads SAVISQKPSRDICQRGTSLTIQCQVDSQVTMMFWYRQQPGQSLTLIATANQGSEATYESGFVIDKFPISRPNLTFSTLTVSNMSPEDSSIYLCSVRLPRNTIYFGEGSWLTVV.